Listed here are 32 T cell receptor beta chains from one sample, sequenced in a study of T cell repertoires in ileal Crohn's disease. This table comes from immunoSEQ multiplex PCR, and its TCRdb copy is limited to in-frame clones, with some not included. The table includes under 6,000 clones, roughly four fifths detected once. Regarding time point: proximal margin of the surgical specimen (macroscopically non-inflamed). Sequencing was performed on ileal tissue. The receptors stem from an adult with Crohn's disease.

This sequence joins TRBV29-1 and TRBJ2-3, with 11 positions matching TRBD2. J gave up 3 bases and V 4 bases, and 3 bases lay outside the gene matches. There are 14 residues in the CDR3. The germline gives CDR1 SQVTM, CDR2 ANQGSEA. CDR3 in amino acids: CSVVLAGATDTQYF. DNA for the CDR3: TGCAGCGTTGTACTAGCGGGAGCTACAGATACGCAGTATTTT.

The sample holds one count of this clone. The chain uses TRBV13 and TRBJ2-3; no reliable D call. Germline V gene lookup returns CDR1 PRHDT and CDR2 FYEKMQ (reference sequence). There are 12 residues in the CDR3. V lost 3 bases, J lost 4 bases, and 5 bases lay in between. The CDR3 loop reads CASSLGPDTQYF. For the CDR3, the DNA is TGTGCCAGCAGCTTGGGTCCAGATACGCAGTATTTT.

This clone appeared a few times. J is TRBJ2-1 and V is TRBV7-2, with 7 bases matching TRBD2. This CDR3 contains 15 residues. The germline CDR1 and CDR2 sequences are SGHTA and FQGNSA. With V trimmed by 4 bases and J by 12 bases, 15 bases remained unmatched. CDR3 in amino acids: CASSSVAGDTFGQFF. Written as DNA, the CDR3 is TGTGCCAGCAGCTCCGTAGCGGGCGATACTTTTGGGCAGTTCTTC.

J is TRBJ1-4 and V is TRBV30; the D gene is possibly TRBD1 (5 bases). This CDR3 comprises 12 residues. The germline V gene has CDR1 GTSNPN and CDR2 SVGIG (reference sequence). V was shortened by 6 bases and J by 5 bases, with 10 bases between the two germline ends. For the CDR3, the DNA is TGTGCCTGCGGGACGAACAATGAAAAACTGTTTTTT. As protein: CACGTNNEKLFF. Based on the CDR3 plus reference TRBV30 and TRBJ1-4, the full variable domain is SQTIHQWPATLVQPVGSPLSLECTVEGTSNPNLYWYRQAAGRGLQLLFYSVGIGQISSEVPQNLSASRPQDRQFILSSKKLLLSDSGFYLCACGTNNEKLFFGSGTQLSVL.

CDR3: CASSVSGGRSYNEQFF. The CDR3 DNA reads TGTGCCAGCAGCGTTTCCGGGGGGCGCTCCTACAATGAGCAGTTCTTC. The gene calls are TRBV9 and TRBJ2-1, with D perhaps matching TRBD2 (7 bases). Germline V lookup: CDR1 SGDLS, CDR2 YYNGEE. Trimming removed 2 bases at V and 0 bases at J, with 12 bases between. This CDR3 is 16 amino acids long.

The chain couples TRBV5-1 to TRBJ1-4; 9 nucleotides agree with TRBD1. V lost 3 bases to trimming and J lost 8 bases; unmatched junction nucleotides: 5. This CDR3 comprises 14 residues. Germline V gene data show CDR1 as SGHRS and CDR2 as YFSETQ. The CDR3 bases are TGCGCCAGCAGCTGGGGACAGGGCCGGGAAAAACTGTTTTTT. Its translation: CASSWGQGREKLFF.

The table lists this clone with a few counts. This chain uses TRBV9 with TRBJ1-1, with D hard to call. The germline V gene has CDR1 SGDLS and CDR2 YYNGEE. The CDR3 spans 15 residues. Deletions cut 0 bases from V and 3 bases from J, with 12 bases between. CDR3 DNA: TGTGCCAGCAGCGTAGCAGGCGATAGGGACACTGAAGCTTTCTTT. Protein sequence: CASSVAGDRDTEAFF.

The J gene is TRBJ2-3, the V gene TRBV6-5, with D uncertain. The CDR3 sequence is 13 residues long. Germline values: CDR1 MNHEY, CDR2 SVGAGI. V lost 8 bases, J lost 0 bases, and 9 bases lay in between. CDR3 sequence reads: CASAYGSTDTQYF. CDR3 bases: TGTGCCAGCGCCTACGGGAGCACAGATACGCAGTATTTT.

The rearrangement uses TRBV7-2 and TRBJ2-5, with a tentative D call TRBD2 (5 bases). The CDR3 runs 14 residues. Trimming pared 4 bases from V and 5 bases from J, leaving 14 bases between. Germline lookup yields CDR1 SGHTA and CDR2 FQGNSA. CDR3 loop: CASSSLVGEETQYF. In nucleotides, the CDR3 is TGTGCCAGCAGCTCCCTCGTTGGGGAGGAGACCCAGTACTTC.

J is TRBJ2-3 and V is TRBV6-1, with D unresolved. Deletions cut 2 bases from V and 4 bases from J, with 19 bases between. Germline CDR1 reads MNHNS; CDR2 reads SASEGT. The CDR3 has 17 residues. The CDR3 reads CASSESARSSPPDTQYF. CDR3 in DNA: TGTGCCAGCAGTGAATCGGCCAGGTCTTCACCACCAGATACGCAGTATTTT.

The V gene is TRBV28, the J gene TRBJ2-7, with 7 bases lining up with TRBD1. Germline assignment: CDR1 MDHEN and CDR2 SYDVKM. CDR3 size: 14 residues. V lost 5 bases to trimming and J lost 4 bases; unmatched junction nucleotides: 8. CDR3 bases: TGTGCCAGCAGTGCCGGACAGGCGACGTACGAGCAGTACTTC. Its protein product is CASSAGQATYEQYF.

The V and J genes are TRBV7-2 and TRBJ2-7, with 7 bases that match TRBD2. The ends lost 6 bases at V and 1 base at J; junction bases unmatched: 6. CDR3 length equals 14 residues. Germline V lookup: CDR1 SGHTA, CDR2 FQGNSA. The CDR3 loop is CASRTSVLSYEQYF. CDR3 nucleotides: TGTGCCAGCAGAACTAGCGTCCTTTCCTACGAGCAGTACTTC.

Regarding this clone: The same CDR3 also results from other DNA sequences found in this sample. The rearrangement links TRBV11-2 to TRBJ2-7; D not resolved. There are 12 residues in the CDR3. The V gene lost 1 base and the J gene lost 1 base, with 2 bases spanning the gap. Germline CDR1 is SGHAT and CDR2 is FQNNGV. The CDR3 bases are TGTGCCAGCAGCTTAGGGTCCTACGAGCAGTACTTC. Translation gives CASSLGSYEQYF.

J is TRBJ2-1 and V is TRBV5-1; 14 positions match TRBD2. This CDR3 comprises 15 residues. Germline V gene sequence: CDR1 SGHRS, CDR2 YFSETQ. The J segment lost 7 bases and the V segment lost 4 bases, leaving 4 bases of the junction unmatched. In nucleotides, the CDR3 is TGCGCCAGCAGCCCGACTAGCGGGGGGGGAAATGAGCAGTTCTTC. It translates to CASSPTSGGGNEQFF.

This clone was counted a few times. V is TRBV5-1 and J is TRBJ1-1; D is undetermined. Looked up from germline, CDR1 is SGHRS and CDR2 is YFSETQ. CDR3 length: 13 amino acids. V was pared by 6 bases and J by 0 bases, with 9 bases between. CDR3 protein: CASMYGLNTEAFF. In nucleotides, the CDR3 is TGCGCCAGCATGTACGGGCTGAACACTGAAGCTTTCTTT.

The sample holds a few counts of this clone. V gene TRBV6-5 combines with J gene TRBJ1-2; TRBD1 agrees at 8 bases. Losses at the gene ends were 6 bases for V and 6 bases for J; bases not matched to a gene: 3. The CDR3 runs to 12 residues. Germline assignment: CDR1 MNHEY and CDR2 SVGAGI. CDR3: CASRQGANGYTF. The CDR3 DNA follows: TGTGCCAGCAGGCAGGGGGCGAATGGCTACACCTTC.

The chain recombines TRBV4-1 with TRBJ1-2; 7 nucleotides match TRBD1. Germline values: CDR1 MGHRA, CDR2 YSYEKL. CDR3 length equals 17 residues. V shed 0 bases, J shed 5 bases, and the junction held 12 bases outside the gene matches. The CDR3 DNA sequence: TGCGCCAGCAGCCAAGATCCGGCGTCAGGGGGAGGGTATGGCTACACCTTC. Its protein product is CASSQDPASGGGYGYTF.

This chain joins TRBV27 and TRBJ2-5; the match to TRBD1 covers 9 bases. The CDR3 consists of 15 residues. The V gene end was trimmed by 5 bases and the J gene end by 2 bases; junction bases not matched to a gene: 6. Germline lookup yields CDR1 MNHEY and CDR2 SMNVEV (reference sequence). The CDR3, as DNA: TGTGCCAGCAGTGGGGGACAGGGAAAACAAGAGACCCAGTACTTC. The encoded protein is CASSGGQGKQETQYF.

The chain couples TRBV7-9 to TRBJ2-2; no definite D call. Trimming shortened V by 5 bases and J by 4 bases, and 14 bases separated the two germline ends. The germline V gene encodes CDR1 SEHNR and CDR2 FQNEAQ (reference sequence). There are 15 residues in the CDR3. The CDR3 region has the DNA TGTGCCAGCAGCGAAGTTAACAAGGTCACCGGGGAGCTGTTTTTT. Its protein is CASSEVNKVTGELFF.

The J gene is TRBJ1-6, the V gene TRBV5-4, with D unresolved. CDR3 length: 12 amino acids. V lost 4 bases to trimming and J lost 11 bases, with 10 bases between them. Germline CDR1 reads SGHNT; CDR2 reads YYREEE (reference sequence). The CDR3 loop reads CASSEISTPLHF. The CDR3 coding sequence is TGTGCCAGCAGCGAGATTTCTACACCCCTCCACTTT.

The J gene is TRBJ1-1, the V gene TRBV2, with D tentatively TRBD1 (5 bases). Trimming cost V 4 bases and J 1 base, with 10 bases left between them. CDR3 size: 14 residues. CDR1 and CDR2 (germline): SNHLY, FYNNEI. Here the CDR3 reads CASSGRVGNTEAFF. CDR3 nucleotides: TGTGCCAGCAGTGGCAGGGTGGGGAACACTGAAGCTTTCTTT.

The sample holds a few counts of this clone. J is TRBJ2-1 and V is TRBV6-1; D tentatively fits TRBD1 or TRBD2 (5 bases each). This CDR3 contains 13 residues. The V and J ends lost 7 bases and 5 bases respectively, with 12 bases between them. Per the germline V gene, CDR1 is MNHNS and CDR2 is SASEGT. CDR3 nucleotide sequence: TGTGCCAGCATTGACCTGGGGGACAATGAGCAGTTCTTC. It translates to CASIDLGDNEQFF.

The CDR3: CASSYGTGKGDYGYTF. CDR3 DNA sequence: TGTGCCAGCAGTTACGGGACAGGGAAGGGAGACTATGGCTACACCTTC. The rearrangement joins TRBV6-5 to TRBJ1-2, with 9 bases aligning to TRBD1. CDR3 length equals 16 residues. V was pared by 2 bases and J by 3 bases, with 7 bases of the junction left unmatched. Germline V gives CDR1 MNHEY, CDR2 SVGAGI.

The CDR3 is CASMEFTGELFF. The CDR3, as DNA: TGTGCCAGTATGGAGTTCACCGGGGAGCTGTTTTTT. The chain recombines TRBV19 with TRBJ2-2; D unresolved. The CDR3 extends over 12 amino acids. The germline CDR1 and CDR2 sequences are LNHDA and SQIVND (reference sequence). The V end lost 7 bases, the J end lost 4 bases, and 7 bases lay between the germline ends.

This clone was seen a few times. The genes are TRBV15 and TRBJ2-2; D possibly corresponds to TRBD2 (6 bases). The germline V and J ends were trimmed by 3 bases and 6 bases, with 14 bases remaining between them. The CDR3 length is 15 residues. CDR1 is LNHNV, CDR2 YYDKDF, per germline (reference sequence). CDR3 sequence: CATSSGGSRAGELFF. CDR3 in DNA: TGTGCCACCAGCAGCGGGGGTAGTAGAGCCGGGGAGCTGTTTTTT.

The rearrangement joins TRBV19 to TRBJ2-5; D gene uncertain. Trimming took 2 bases from V and 1 from J, leaving 8 bases between them. Germline CDR1 reads LNHDA; CDR2 reads SQIVND (reference sequence). The CDR3 runs 14 residues. The CDR3 coding sequence is TGTGCCAGTAGTATACAGAAATTCCAAGAGACCCAGTACTTC. Its translation: CASSIQKFQETQYF. Based on the CDR3 plus reference TRBV19 and TRBJ2-5, the full variable domain is DGGITQSPKYLFRKEGQNVTLSCEQNLNHDAMYWYRQDPGQGLRLIYYSQIVNDFQKGDIAEGYSVSREKKESFPLTVTSAQKNPTAFYLCASSIQKFQETQYFGPGTRLLVL.

V is TRBV6-5 and J is TRBJ1-4; weak D call: TRBD1 (5 bases). Germline V gene sequence: CDR1 MNHEY, CDR2 SVGAGI. The CDR3 runs to 15 residues. Trimming stripped 0 bases from V and 8 bases from J, with 13 bases between. CDR3 nucleotides: TGTGCCAGCAGTTACTCACGGGGCTCAACCGAAAAACTGTTTTTT. Encoded protein: CASSYSRGSTEKLFF.

The chain's CDR3 is CAWSSGQGGSPLHF. CDR3 nucleotide sequence: TGTGCCTGGAGTTCCGGACAGGGAGGCTCACCCCTCCACTTT. The chain couples TRBV30 to TRBJ1-6; 8 bases map to TRBD1. J was trimmed by 10 bases and V by 2 bases; bases with no gene match: 7. This CDR3 region has 14 residues. In germline, CDR1 is GTSNPN, CDR2 SVGIG (reference sequence).

This chain connects TRBV6-5 to TRBJ2-7, with a possible D match to TRBD1 (7 bases). Trimming stripped 6 bases from V and 3 bases from J, with 18 bases between. Germline CDR1 and CDR2: MNHEY and SVGAGI. There are 15 residues in the CDR3. CDR3 in amino acids: CASRTDREAVYEQYF. The CDR3 DNA sequence: TGTGCCAGCAGAACTGACAGGGAGGCCGTCTACGAGCAGTACTTC.

The chain joins TRBV9 to TRBJ1-5; the D gene is possibly TRBD1 (6 bases). The V end lost 0 bases, the J end lost 6 bases, and 10 bases lay between the germline ends. CDR1 and CDR2 (germline): SGDLS, YYNGEE. The CDR3 is 14 amino acids. In nucleotides, the CDR3 is TGTGCCAGCAGCGTAGGGGAGGGGGGTCAGCCCCAGCATTTT. This codes for CASSVGEGGQPQHF.

Points on this clone: The sample carries other DNA sequences with the same CDR3. The chain recombines TRBV7-2 with TRBJ2-3; D is possibly TRBD2 (7 bases). The germline CDR1 and CDR2 sequences are SGHTA and FQGNSA. The CDR3 covers 15 residues. V lost 1 base, J lost 6 bases, and 14 bases lay in between. CDR3: CASSLVAGAGDTQYF. The CDR3 DNA follows: TGTGCCAGCAGCTTAGTTGCGGGGGCGGGGGATACGCAGTATTTT.

This clone was seen only once. The chain uses TRBV5-5 and TRBJ2-7; TRBD2 matches 7 bases. V lost 3 bases and J lost 6; bases outside the gene matches: 9. The CDR3 sequence is 14 residues long. Germline CDR1 is SGHKS and CDR2 is YYEKEE (reference sequence). The CDR3 sequence: CASSWAGVEGEQYF. In DNA, the CDR3 is TGTGCCAGCAGCTGGGCGGGAGTGGAAGGCGAGCAGTACTTC.